This TCR beta chain came from a study of shared clonotypes between healthy human individuals (dated by TCRdb to 2018 to 2020). Turning to the overall study: A few men and two women, aged 18 to 49 years, made up the cohort. To estimate repertoire size and how much clonotypes are shared between individuals, the study performed deep sequencing of blood TCR repertoires from a few healthy adults. Libraries were prepared and TCR repertoires were sequenced by different laboratories using diverse techniques, in order to increase sequencing depth and limit assay-specific biases. Leukapheresis yielded between about 0.94 and 9 billion PBMCs per donor. General study outcomes and caveats: Because the study included a small number of donors, the genetic and exposure-history diversity represented was limited. Sampling was restricted to blood, and TCR repertoires in tissues likely differ from the TCR repertoires found in blood. Pairwise subsampling indicated that sequencing depth was expected to affect the degree of clonotype sharing among donors.

Healthy HIV-negative adults with no recently reported acute infections or vaccinations were included as donors. Every donor was a Caucasian adult residing in Nashville, Tennessee, USA. For unsorted samples, tens of millions of PBMCs were counted, and genomic DNA was extracted using the QIAamp DNA Blood Mini kit. Blood was obtained by leukapheresis, after which PBMCs were separated by Ficoll-Histopaque density gradient centrifugation and cryopreserved in liquid nitrogen vapor phase. The table lists this clone with a few counts. This clone's antigen is unknown. Qualities for individual bases were not recorded, and no much larger clone is one base off. The cysteine opens and the phenylalanine closes a CDR3 of 20 amino acids. Only the CDR3 DNA stays, 60 bases, in frame from base 1. Ends trimmed: V by 7 bases, J by 1 base; bases unmatched to a gene: 17. The germline V gene supplies CDR1 MRHNA and CDR2 SNTAGT.

Using the deep immunoSEQ assay, multiplex PCR amplified TCR CDR3 regions from genomic DNA. Genomic DNA extracted from each cell subset was distributed evenly over all wells of several immunoSEQ 96-well plates, and each plate served as one replicate. Each replicate PCR for unsorted PBMC received 300 to 350 ng genomic DNA, equal to tens of thousands of T cell genomes. Ten immunoSEQ deep assay plates were used to sequence the unsorted PBMC genomic DNA. Purified libraries were measured with a Qubit 3.0 fluorometer, size-checked on a Bioanalyzer 2100, and measured again with the KAPA Library Quantification kit. A separate single-read 150-cycle Illumina NextSeq 550 flow cell was used to sequence each immunoSEQ 96-well plate. Per the authors' processing: Because the immunoSEQ output included only junctional sequences and no quality scores, the filtering could not be the same as the filtering used for full-length reads. Sequences were annotated with PyIR, a Python wrapper for IgBLAST v1.9, using IMGT germline references to assign V/J genes and CDR3. Reads with weak V/J assignments (E-value above 1e-6), missing CDR3, stop codons, out-of-frame junctions, or ambiguous translated residues were removed. V3J clonotypes were defined as sequences sharing an identical inferred V gene, J gene, and CDR3 amino acid sequence. The percentage overlap between two repertoires was calculated by dividing the number of shared unique clonotypes by the size of the smaller repertoire. Repertoire richness was assessed with RTK rarefaction, the Chao1 estimator, and Recon v2.1 estimates of unobserved clonotypes. TCRdb took over this immuneACCESS table, retaining in-frame rearrangements with V and J assigned. Such tables are incomplete; in checked studies, under half of the missing clones stem from an unresolved V gene, and the remainder is unexplained. The V and J calls and clone size were taken over from that table, and D and trimming were inferred from the DNA. The table for this sample lists 400,000 to 500,000 clones; 75% to 85% of them were counted only once. The ten largest clones represent approximately 12% of the sample.

The receptor's source is a middle-aged woman in good health. Some clones in this sample may be carry-over from other donors' samples. The source material was PBMCs. This sequence uses TRBV6-4 and TRBJ1-6; 9 middle bases align to TRBD1. The DNA reads TGTGCCAGCACTTTTGGGGGACAGGGTGGTCCGCGGTCCTATAATTCACCCCTCCACTTT. It specifies CASTFGGQGGPRSYNSPLHF.